These T cell receptor beta chains were read from a single sample in a study of shared clonotypes between healthy human individuals. Clones were read by immunoSEQ multiplex PCR, and TCRdb kept only the in-frame ones, dropping some. The sample contains approximately 2,000,000 clones, 85% to 95% of which appear only once. The sample consisted of naive CD8+ T cells from PBMCs. These receptors were collected from a man aged 18 to 35 in good health. Some clones in this sample may be carry-over from other donors' samples. The CDR3 runs from the conserved cysteine through the conserved F or W. Fields, in order: J gene, clone size, D gene, V gene, CDR3 DNA, CDR3 protein. The D gene is left open where the match is weak. A row's size may be missing; if present it is once, few, many or a size class.

j_call: TRBJ2-7
clone_size: NA
d_call: NA
v_call: TRBV10-3
cdr3_nt: TGTGCCATCAGTGAACCCCTGGGTACGCGCTACGAGCAGTACTTC
cdr3_aa: CAISEPLGTRYEQYF

j_call: TRBJ2-5
clone_size: NA
d_call: TRBD1
v_call: TRBV27
cdr3_nt: TGTGCCAGCAGTGGGGACAGGGTTCAAGAGACCCAGTACTTC
cdr3_aa: CASSGDRVQETQYF

j_call: TRBJ1-1
clone_size: once
d_call: NA
v_call: TRBV13
cdr3_nt: TGTGCCAGCAGCCCGGGCCTCCCCGGCATTGAAGCTTTCTTT
cdr3_aa: CASSPGLPGIEAFF

j_call: TRBJ2-3
clone_size: NA
d_call: TRBD2
v_call: TRBV10-3
cdr3_nt: TGTGCCATCAGTGAGGGACTAGCTCCAGATACGCAGTATTTT
cdr3_aa: CAISEGLAPDTQYF

j_call: TRBJ2-5
clone_size: NA
d_call: NA
v_call: TRBV27
cdr3_nt: TGTGCCAGCAGTCCGTACGGCGGGGAGACCCAGTACTTC
cdr3_aa: CASSPYGGETQYF

j_call: TRBJ2-1
clone_size: NA
d_call: NA
v_call: TRBV6-4
cdr3_nt: TGTGCCAGCAGTGACGAGGACGCGGATGAGCAGTTCTTC
cdr3_aa: CASSDEDADEQFF

j_call: TRBJ1-4
clone_size: NA
d_call: NA
v_call: TRBV6-1
cdr3_nt: TGTGCCAGCAGGGCGGAGGTGGGGTCTAATGAAAAACTGTTTTTT
cdr3_aa: CASRAEVGSNEKLFF

j_call: TRBJ1-2
clone_size: once
d_call: NA
v_call: TRBV5-6
cdr3_nt: TGTGCCAGCAGCTTCAAGGATTCGGTGTTCTATGGCTACACCTTC
cdr3_aa: CASSFKDSVFYGYTF

j_call: TRBJ2-5
clone_size: NA
d_call: TRBD1
v_call: TRBV9
cdr3_nt: TGTGCCAGCAGCGTAGGACAGGGGATCCAAGAGACCCAGTACTTC
cdr3_aa: CASSVGQGIQETQYF

j_call: TRBJ2-1
clone_size: NA
d_call: NA
v_call: TRBV19
cdr3_nt: TGTGCCAGTAACGGGGGGCCGGCCAATGAGCAGTTCTTC
cdr3_aa: CASNGGPANEQFF

j_call: TRBJ2-1
clone_size: NA
d_call: NA
v_call: TRBV9
cdr3_nt: TGTGCCAGCAGCGAGGCGGACAGTTACAATGAGCAGTTCTTC
cdr3_aa: CASSEADSYNEQFF

j_call: TRBJ1-4
clone_size: NA
d_call: NA
v_call: TRBV4-2
cdr3_nt: TGTGCCAGCAGCATACCGGGACTGCATGAAAAACTGTTTTTT
cdr3_aa: CASSIPGLHEKLFF

j_call: TRBJ1-2
clone_size: NA
d_call: NA
v_call: TRBV7-9
cdr3_nt: TGTGCCAGCAGCTTAGCCTCGCCTGAAAACTATGGCTACACCTTC
cdr3_aa: CASSLASPENYGYTF

j_call: TRBJ2-3
clone_size: once
d_call: TRBD2
v_call: TRBV2
cdr3_nt: TGTGCCAGCAGCCCCCTAGCGGGAGCCCTTTGGGGTGGCGCAGATACGCAGTATTTT
cdr3_aa: CASSPLAGALWGGADTQYF

j_call: TRBJ2-2
clone_size: NA
d_call: NA
v_call: TRBV5-6
cdr3_nt: TGTGCCAGCAGCCTACTAGAGGCCGGGGAGCTGTTTTTT
cdr3_aa: CASSLLEAGELFF

j_call: TRBJ2-7
clone_size: NA
d_call: TRBD1
v_call: TRBV27
cdr3_nt: TGTGCCAGCAGTAACCGGGACAGTCCCTACGAGCAGTACTTC
cdr3_aa: CASSNRDSPYEQYF

j_call: TRBJ1-2
clone_size: NA
d_call: NA
v_call: TRBV29-1
cdr3_nt: TGCAGCGTTCCCCGGACATCCCGGGGCTATGGCTACACCTTC
cdr3_aa: CSVPRTSRGYGYTF

j_call: TRBJ2-5
clone_size: NA
d_call: TRBD1
v_call: TRBV5-1
cdr3_nt: TGCGCCAGCAGCTTTGATCCCGGGACAGGGGAGACCCAGTACTTC
cdr3_aa: CASSFDPGTGETQYF

j_call: TRBJ2-3
clone_size: NA
d_call: NA
v_call: TRBV2
cdr3_nt: TGTGCCAGCAGTGCGGTGTACGGAGACACAGATACGCAGTATTTT
cdr3_aa: CASSAVYGDTDTQYF

j_call: TRBJ2-1
clone_size: NA
d_call: TRBD2
v_call: TRBV29-1
cdr3_nt: TGCAGCGTTGCCGGCGGGAGATACGGTAATGAGCAGTTCTTC
cdr3_aa: CSVAGGRYGNEQFF